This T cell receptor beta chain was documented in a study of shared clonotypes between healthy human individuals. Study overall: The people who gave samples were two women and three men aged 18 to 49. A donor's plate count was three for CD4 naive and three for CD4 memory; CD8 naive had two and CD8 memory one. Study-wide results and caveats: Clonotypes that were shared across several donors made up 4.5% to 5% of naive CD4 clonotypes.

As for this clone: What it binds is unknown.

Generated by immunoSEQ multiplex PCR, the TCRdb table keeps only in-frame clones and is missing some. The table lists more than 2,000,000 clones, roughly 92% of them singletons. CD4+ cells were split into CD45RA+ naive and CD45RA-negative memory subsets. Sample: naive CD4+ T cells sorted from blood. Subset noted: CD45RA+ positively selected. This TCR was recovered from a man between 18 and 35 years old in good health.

Written as DNA, the CDR3 is TGTGCCAGCAGCTCCCAGGGGGCTTTGTACAATGAGCAGTTCTTC. This translates into CASSSQGALYNEQFF. The chain couples TRBV7-9 to TRBJ2-1; the match to TRBD1 covers 8 bases. With 4 bases clipped from V and 4 bases from J, the junction kept 6 bases outside the gene matches. In germline, CDR1 is SEHNR, CDR2 FQNEAQ (reference sequence). This CDR3 spans 15 amino acids.